This T cell receptor beta chain emerged from a study of cytomegalovirus exposure and HLA in healthy donors (dated by TCRdb to 2017 to 2019). For the wider study: In an earlier analysis of about 560 of the donors, around 300 Gb of sequence data and 100 million or so unique TCR beta sequences from about 190 million T cells were reported. Roughly 300 gigabases of sequencing data and about 92 million unique TCR sequences made up an early release that covered under 750 HLA-typed donors. Of the approximately 400 genotyped donors, around 81% fell in the genetic ancestry cluster associated with self-reported Caucasian donors. The study aimed to test whether cataloging public T cell receptors could reveal signatures of past pathogen exposure. The study profiled the T cell repertoires of under 700 subjects by immunosequencing and related them to cytomegalovirus serostatus. Along with the roughly 700-subject first cohort, a separate validation cohort of more than 90 different subjects was used. To predict cytomegalovirus infection status, the study combined high-throughput TCR immunosequencing, statistical association of individual TCRs with disease status, and machine learning. To study patterns of TCR occurrence, a later analysis re-analyzed previously published TCR beta repertoires from 600 to 750 donors and added high-resolution HLA genotyping. The later analysis used no new phenotypic data to find candidate immune exposures, relying instead on TCR beta sequences and their occurrence across donors. An earlier analysis of roughly 580 of the donors used high-throughput TCR beta sequencing to judge whether each TCR beta V gene segment behaved as functional or pseudogenic. Donor age, sex, ethnicity and CMV serostatus were collected together with the repertoire data. In a later genetic analysis, genome-wide SNP genotypes for about three fifths of the roughly 670 donors were used, and that subset was treated as a discovery cohort. Every repertoire in the discovery cohort had been generated on one and the same sequencing platform. Both class I and class II loci were covered by HLA typing, at four-digit resolution. The number of typed donors differed by locus: roughly 620-640 for A, B, C, DRB1 and DQB1; roughly 510 for DQA1; roughly 600 for DPA1; and about 450 for DPB1. Because of strong linkage in the cohort, roughly five DR-DQ haplotypes were treated as single units for association and clustering. Among about 360 genotyped donors of the cohort, an average of approximately 230,000 unique TCR beta nucleotide sequences were sequenced per donor, around 20% of them non-productive.

The cohort comprised around 700 healthy bone marrow donors. At the time of sampling, all cohort members were nominally healthy, though unrecorded immune exposures were likely present. The donor was CMV seropositive and was included in the group of 290 or so seropositive cohort members. Each donor provided a peripheral blood sample, and peripheral blood mononuclear cells were used for TCR beta sequencing. The Qiagen DNeasy Blood Extraction Kit was used to extract genomic DNA from the blood cell samples. CDR1 MNHNY and CDR2 SVGAGI were looked up in the germline V gene (reference sequence). Ends trimmed: V by 2 bases, J by 2 bases; bases unmatched to a gene: 7. From the cysteine up to the phenylalanine, the CDR3 has a length of 16 residues. Only CDR3 DNA is held: 48 bases, read in frame from base 1. Here is what the overall study found, with its caveats: Because HLA typing was unavailable for some donors at each locus, only the typed subset was used in association tests. The 87-base-pair reads could not distinguish some IMGT-functional V segments, including TRBV6-2 and TRBV6-3, so those segments were excluded. In a later analysis, most CMV-associated TCR beta chains were found to appear HLA-restricted, with HLA associations seemingly driven largely by CMV exposure. Correlated functional status among segregating V segments might be attributable to linkage disequilibrium, but an unknown experimental factor could not be ruled out. The only immune exposure information available for the cohort was CMV serostatus. Most TCR sequences were seen in very few donors, while some public TCRs were found in many individuals. In a later genetic analysis, fewer N-insertions in productive TCRs were reported among donors in an Asian-associated ancestry cluster than the roughly 640-donor mean. It was suggested by the authors that the approach could potentially be generalized to other disease states and immunological phenotypes. In a later analysis, several top co-occurrence clusters were reported to appear linked to parvovirus B19, influenza, CMV and Epstein-Barr virus. Assigning TCR associations to individual alleles was difficult when HLA alleles, especially DR and DQ, strongly co-occurred. Cytomegalovirus status was reported to be diagnosed by the classifier with high specificity and sensitivity in both the original and validation cohorts. Roughly 17 rarely observed V segments, including chromosome 9 orphons, were excluded from the earlier analysis of several hundred of the donors because counts were too low. Specific HLA alleles were associated with 18,000 or so TCR beta sequences at a false discovery rate of 0.05 in a later analysis. An earlier analysis of approximately 570 of the donors showed that most TCR beta V segments appeared in productive rearrangements either about 87% or about 30% of the time, which broadly matched IMGT annotations. A total of 150 to 200 TCR beta chains were listed by the study as associated with cytomegalovirus. An association between a missense DCLRE1C variant and V-gene and J-gene trimming of TCR beta chains was found in a later genetic analysis and replicated in an independent cohort. Sequencing depth was assumed to be roughly uniform across donors in the presence/absence analyses, though that assumption may not hold. In vitro tests confirmed that three of the cytomegalovirus-associated TCR beta chains recognize cytomegalovirus antigens. The sequencing pipeline was judged likely to have produced a cluster of highly shared sequence variants as a technical artifact. In a later analysis, the rate of TCR association differed among HLA loci, with DRB1 alleles having the most associated TCRs and HLA-C alleles having the fewest. Only TCR beta chains were sequenced in this cohort, and the absence of alpha or paired-chain data limited detectable features. A further reported finding was that TCR beta sequences accurately predicted the HLA-A and HLA-B alleles for most subjects in the first cohort. Compared with equally common non-associated chains, HLA-associated TCR beta chains in a later analysis were more clonally expanded and had lower generation probabilities.

On this clone itself: This receptor's antigen is unknown. No base qualities exist here, and no much larger clone lies one base off it.

Libraries came from the immunoSEQ multiplex PCR assay. The multiplex PCR relied on a mix of 60 forward primers for TCR Vbeta segments and 13 reverse primers for TCR Jbeta segments. A multiplex PCR assay on genomic DNA amplified the CDR3 region of rearranged TCR beta genes. The amplified TCR beta libraries were sequenced on the Illumina HiSeq System as 87-base-pair reads. Per the source publication's procedure: A later analysis counted 75 million to 100 million unique TCR beta chains across the 550 to 700 repertoires, and 10 million to 12 million of these chains were shared by at least two donors. To remove PCR and sequencing errors, raw reads were error-corrected and collapsed into unique sequences using a nearest-neighbor algorithm that merged closely related sequences. V, D and J gene segments were assigned by aligning CDR3 sequences to IMGT reference sequences. For a sequence to be retained, at least a six-nucleotide match to both a V gene segment and a J gene segment was required. Rearrangements were classified as productive when the CDR3 lacked stop codons and remained in frame with V and J, and all other rearrangements were classified as non-productive. Following IMGT convention, CDR3 was defined as the stretch from the second conserved V-encoded cysteine to the conserved J-encoded phenylalanine. In an earlier analysis of just under 600 of the donors, sequences lacking an unambiguous match to a single V gene segment were excluded. An earlier analysis of a few hundred of the donors classified V segments as functional when productive rearrangements were above 56.7% and as segregating when the standard deviation between donors was above 5%. A statistical classification framework was developed to diagnose cytomegalovirus status using the catalog of TCR beta chain sequences. In a later analysis, TCR nucleotide sequences were compared against IMGT/GENE-DB human TR gene sequences so that V and J genes could be assigned. The TCRdist pipeline was used in a later analysis to assign CDR3 sequences and most-parsimonious VDJ recombination scenarios. A later analysis defined each TCR beta chain by its CDR3 amino acid sequence plus V-gene family, and excluded reads lacking a unique V-gene family. A later analysis removed 450 to 600 highly shared, low-generation-probability nucleotide sequences to deal with suspected cross-contamination and a sequencing artifact. In a later analysis, a clonal expansion index was calculated for each public chain from normalized within-repertoire ranks of inferred template counts. Generation probabilities in a later analysis came from a VDJ recombination model fitted to out-of-frame rearrangements, and those results were checked against IGoR. A later analysis scored TCR-TCR, TCR-HLA and TCR-CMV co-occurrence with hypergeometric tests, applying a repertoire-size bias correction to TCR pairs. A later analysis estimated false discovery rates by permuting HLA or CMV assignments 20 times. In a later analysis, co-occurring TCRs were grouped using DBSCAN, with TCRdist sequence similarity added in when clustering inside HLA-allele-positive subsets. For co-occurrence clustering, repertoires with fewer than 30,000 or more than 120,000 public chains were excluded, along with four to six repertoires with anomalous nucleotide sharing. TCRdb provides this immuneACCESS table in a form limited to in-frame rearrangements. Some clones are lacking; in checked studies, under half of them reflect an unresolved V gene, and why the rest are absent is not known. V and J calls and clone size follow that table, whereas D and trimming were derived from the DNA. In this sample the table shows about 150,000 clones, roughly 81% of which occur a single time. Around 5% of the sample belongs to the ten largest clones.

Recombination joined TRBV6-6 with TRBJ1-1, with 8 bases in between that match TRBD1. The TCR sequence derives from a girl between 10 and 17 years old in good health and CMV-seropositive. What was sequenced was PBMCs. CDR3 sequence: CASSYPGGEGNTEAFF. The DNA sequence reads TGTGCCAGCAGTTACCCAGGGGGCGAGGGTAACACTGAAGCTTTCTTT.